What follows are 20 T cell receptor beta chains derived from one specimen sequenced in a study of T cell responses to AZD1222 COVID-19 vaccine. Libraries were prepared by immunoSEQ multiplex PCR; TCRdb keeps only in-frame clonotypes and omits some of them. There are roughly 99,000 clones in the sample; about nine tenths occur only once, and under 10% lies in the top ten. Source: peripheral blood, taken 28 days after the second AZD1222 dose. All receptors derive from an adult who received the AZD1222 COVID-19 vaccine.

This chain links TRBV18 with TRBJ2-7; tentative D call: TRBD1 (6 bases). The CDR3 consists of 15 residues. The germline V gene encodes CDR1 KGHSH and CDR2 LQKENI. V dropped 0 bases and J dropped 2 bases, with 11 bases sitting between them. The CDR3 nucleotides read TGTGCCAGCTCACCACCCTACAGGGCTCCCTACGAGCAGTACTTC. As protein: CASSPPYRAPYEQYF.

In nucleotides, the CDR3 is TGTGCCAGTAGTTCGATACTTAGCAATCAGCCCCAGCATTTT. It specifies CASSSILSNQPQHF. The chain has TRBV19 and TRBJ1-5; D gene ambiguous. CDR1 is LNHDA and CDR2 is SQIVND in the germline V gene (reference sequence). Trimming pared 5 bases from V and 0 bases from J, leaving 8 bases between. The CDR3 sequence is 14 residues long.

The DNA of the CDR3 is TGTGCCAGCAGCGCGGACAGGGGGCTGTCAGATACGCAGTATTTT. This translates into CASSADRGLSDTQYF. This rearrangement joins TRBV2 to TRBJ2-3, with 11 nucleotides matching TRBD1. Unmatched junction bases numbered 6, after V lost 6 bases and J lost 4 bases. The CDR3 contains 15 residues. Germline assignment: CDR1 SNHLY and CDR2 FYNNEI.

This rearrangement joins TRBV28 to TRBJ2-1; D is perhaps TRBD1 (6 bases). Germline V gene sequence: CDR1 MDHEN, CDR2 SYDVKM. CDR3 length: 13 residues. V dropped 6 bases and J dropped 7 bases, with 13 bases sitting between them. The CDR3, as DNA: TGTGCCAGCAGGCGGACAGTTGAGAATGAGCAGTTCTTC. Translation gives CASRRTVENEQFF. The full variable domain, with the rest looked up from reference TRBV28 and TRBJ2-1, is DVKVTQSSRYLVKRTGEKVFLECVQDMDHENMFWYRQDPGLGLRLIYFSYDVKMKEKGDIPEGYSVSREKKERFSLILESASTNQTSMYLCASRRTVENEQFFGPGTRLTVL.

The chain links TRBV19 to TRBJ1-1; no firm D call. CDR3 length: 14 amino acids. The germline CDR1 and CDR2 sequences are LNHDA and SQIVND (reference sequence). Trimming pared 5 bases from V and 0 bases from J, leaving 10 bases between. CDR3 amino acids: CASSDRPLNTEAFF. The CDR3 bases are TGTGCCAGTAGTGACCGACCGTTGAACACTGAAGCTTTCTTT. The variable domain in full, completed from reference TRBV19 and TRBJ1-1, reads DGGITQSPKYLFRKEGQNVTLSCEQNLNHDAMYWYRQDPGQGLRLIYYSQIVNDFQKGDIAEGYSVSREKKESFPLTVTSAQKNPTAFYLCASSDRPLNTEAFFGQGTRLTVV.

The chain combines TRBV4-2 with TRBJ2-7; D is ambiguous. V lost 0 bases, J lost 1 base, and 7 bases lay in between. CDR1 is LGHNA, CDR2 YNFKEQ, per germline. The CDR3 is 14 amino acids. The CDR3 coding sequence is TGTGCCAGCAGCCAAGATCAGATATCCTACGAGCAGTACTTC. This encodes CASSQDQISYEQYF.

This chain links TRBV5-4 with TRBJ2-3; D possibly uses TRBD1 or TRBD2 (5 bases each). The CDR3 runs to 16 residues. V was pared by 3 bases and J by 6 bases, with 20 bases between. The V gene's germline CDR1 is SGHNT and CDR2 YYREEE (reference sequence). CDR3 amino acids: CASSSIGTFPGDTQYF. The DNA for the CDR3 is TGTGCCAGCAGCTCTATAGGGACCTTCCCTGGGGATACGCAGTATTTT.

V and J are TRBV6-5 and TRBJ1-2; D is uncertain. CDR1 and CDR2 (germline): MNHEY, SVGAGI. Trimming left V 6 bases short and J 6 bases short, with 17 bases between. CDR3 length: 14 amino acids. For the CDR3, the DNA is TGTGCCAGCAGGCTACGGCGGGATACGCATGGCTACACCTTC. Encoded protein: CASRLRRDTHGYTF.

V is TRBV3-1 (or the pseudogene TRBV3-2) and J is TRBJ2-1, with D possibly being TRBD1 or TRBD2 (5 bases each). Trimming took 3 bases from V and 5 from J, leaving 11 bases between them. CDR3 length equals 14 residues. Germline lookup yields CDR1 LGHDT and CDR2 YNNKEL (reference sequence). DNA of the CDR3: TGTGCCAGCAGCCATTGGGACCGTGACAATGAGCAGTTCTTC. Its translation is CASSHWDRDNEQFF.

The chain carries TRBV10-3 and TRBJ2-1, with D maybe TRBD1 (5 bases). V was shortened by 6 bases and J by 0 bases, with 15 bases between the two germline ends. The CDR3 consists of 16 residues. Germline lookup yields CDR1 ENHRY and CDR2 SYGVKD. This CDR3 is CAIRADRPSSYNEQFF. The CDR3 DNA reads TGTGCCATCAGGGCCGACAGACCGAGCTCCTACAATGAGCAGTTCTTC.

The rearrangement joins TRBV5-4 to TRBJ2-3; the D gene is possibly TRBD1 (5 bases). Trimming removed 1 base at V and 2 bases at J, with 11 bases between. Per the germline V gene, CDR1 is SGHNT and CDR2 is YYREEE (reference sequence). The CDR3 consists of 15 residues. As DNA, the CDR3 is TGTGCCAGCAGCTTGAGGGCGGACACCACAGATACGCAGTATTTT. Translated: CASSLRADTTDTQYF.

The J gene is TRBJ1-1, the V gene TRBV29-1; D is undetermined. V lost 4 bases and J 5 bases, leaving 17 bases between the germline ends. The germline V gene has CDR1 SQVTM and CDR2 ANQGSEA. This CDR3 is 14 amino acids long. CDR3 sequence: CSVVLVAIRTEAFF. CDR3 in DNA: TGCAGCGTTGTCCTGGTGGCCATACGTACTGAAGCTTTCTTT.

This chain uses TRBV7-2 with TRBJ1-1; 9 positions match TRBD1. Per the germline V gene, CDR1 is SGHTA and CDR2 is FQGNSA. The V and J ends lost 1 base and 5 bases, in that order; junction bases with no gene match: 5. The CDR3 length is 15 residues. The DNA of the CDR3 is TGTGCCAGCAGCTTAGACAGGGGGCGCGGGACTGAAGCTTTCTTT. Translated: CASSLDRGRGTEAFF.

The chain combines TRBV6-5 with TRBJ1-3; D is undetermined. CDR1 is MNHEY, CDR2 SVGAGI, per germline. Trimming removed 5 bases at V and 4 bases at J, with 6 bases between. This CDR3 comprises 12 residues. The CDR3 sequence: CASSTVGNTIYF. CDR3 sequence (DNA): TGTGCCAGCAGTACCGTCGGAAACACCATATATTTT.

This clone was seen only a few times. This chain connects TRBV10-3 to TRBJ2-3; the D gene is possibly TRBD2 (6 bases). CDR1 is ENHRY, CDR2 SYGVKD, per germline. The V end was cut by 7 bases, the J end by 0 bases, with 8 bases between. CDR3 length equals 13 residues. CDR3 sequence reads: CAIMAGSTDTQYF. CDR3 DNA: TGTGCCATCATGGCGGGAAGCACAGATACGCAGTATTTT.

This rearrangement joins TRBV16 to TRBJ2-7; D uncertain. Trimming stripped 1 base from V and 0 bases from J, with 7 bases between. Germline V gives CDR1 KGHSY, CDR2 FQNENV. The CDR3 is 14 amino acids. The CDR3 spells CASSQWQNSYEQYF. The CDR3, as DNA: TGTGCCAGCAGCCAATGGCAGAACTCCTACGAGCAGTACTTC.

This rearrangement joins TRBV19 to TRBJ2-2; 10 positions match TRBD2. CDR3 length: 15 amino acids. Germline V gives CDR1 LNHDA, CDR2 SQIVND (reference sequence). J lost 3 bases, V lost 4 bases, and 2 bases had no gene match. Here the CDR3 DNA reads TGTGCCAGTAGTAGGACTAGCGGCGACACCGGGGAGCTGTTTTTT. It encodes CASSRTSGDTGELFF.

The chain uses TRBV30 and TRBJ1-2, with 8 bases that match TRBD1. V dropped 5 bases and J dropped 6; count of bases not matched to a gene: 11. CDR1 is GTSNPN and CDR2 is SVGIG in the germline V gene (reference sequence). CDR3 length: 14 amino acids. CDR3 in amino acids: CAWSSGGVLNGYTF. Written as DNA, the CDR3 is TGTGCCTGGTCGTCAGGGGGCGTCCTGAATGGCTACACCTTC.

This clone occurred once. The J gene is TRBJ1-1, the V gene TRBV29-1, with D possibly TRBD1 on 6 matching bases. The ends were cut back, 0 bases at V and 7 bases at J, with 18 bases in the middle. The CDR3 covers 15 residues. The germline CDR1 and CDR2 sequences are SQVTM and ANQGSEA. CDR3 sequence reads: CSVEDRMAGDGEAFF. The CDR3 bases are TGCAGCGTTGAAGATCGAATGGCAGGGGATGGTGAAGCTTTCTTT.

The J gene is TRBJ1-1, the V gene TRBV5-5; D gene uncertain. Germline V lookup: CDR1 SGHKS, CDR2 YYEKEE (reference sequence). This CDR3 comprises 15 residues. Trimming cost V 0 bases and J 2 bases, with 11 bases left between them. DNA for the CDR3: TGTGCCAGCAGCTTGGCCCTAGGACTAAACACTGAAGCTTTCTTT. Translation: CASSLALGLNTEAFF.